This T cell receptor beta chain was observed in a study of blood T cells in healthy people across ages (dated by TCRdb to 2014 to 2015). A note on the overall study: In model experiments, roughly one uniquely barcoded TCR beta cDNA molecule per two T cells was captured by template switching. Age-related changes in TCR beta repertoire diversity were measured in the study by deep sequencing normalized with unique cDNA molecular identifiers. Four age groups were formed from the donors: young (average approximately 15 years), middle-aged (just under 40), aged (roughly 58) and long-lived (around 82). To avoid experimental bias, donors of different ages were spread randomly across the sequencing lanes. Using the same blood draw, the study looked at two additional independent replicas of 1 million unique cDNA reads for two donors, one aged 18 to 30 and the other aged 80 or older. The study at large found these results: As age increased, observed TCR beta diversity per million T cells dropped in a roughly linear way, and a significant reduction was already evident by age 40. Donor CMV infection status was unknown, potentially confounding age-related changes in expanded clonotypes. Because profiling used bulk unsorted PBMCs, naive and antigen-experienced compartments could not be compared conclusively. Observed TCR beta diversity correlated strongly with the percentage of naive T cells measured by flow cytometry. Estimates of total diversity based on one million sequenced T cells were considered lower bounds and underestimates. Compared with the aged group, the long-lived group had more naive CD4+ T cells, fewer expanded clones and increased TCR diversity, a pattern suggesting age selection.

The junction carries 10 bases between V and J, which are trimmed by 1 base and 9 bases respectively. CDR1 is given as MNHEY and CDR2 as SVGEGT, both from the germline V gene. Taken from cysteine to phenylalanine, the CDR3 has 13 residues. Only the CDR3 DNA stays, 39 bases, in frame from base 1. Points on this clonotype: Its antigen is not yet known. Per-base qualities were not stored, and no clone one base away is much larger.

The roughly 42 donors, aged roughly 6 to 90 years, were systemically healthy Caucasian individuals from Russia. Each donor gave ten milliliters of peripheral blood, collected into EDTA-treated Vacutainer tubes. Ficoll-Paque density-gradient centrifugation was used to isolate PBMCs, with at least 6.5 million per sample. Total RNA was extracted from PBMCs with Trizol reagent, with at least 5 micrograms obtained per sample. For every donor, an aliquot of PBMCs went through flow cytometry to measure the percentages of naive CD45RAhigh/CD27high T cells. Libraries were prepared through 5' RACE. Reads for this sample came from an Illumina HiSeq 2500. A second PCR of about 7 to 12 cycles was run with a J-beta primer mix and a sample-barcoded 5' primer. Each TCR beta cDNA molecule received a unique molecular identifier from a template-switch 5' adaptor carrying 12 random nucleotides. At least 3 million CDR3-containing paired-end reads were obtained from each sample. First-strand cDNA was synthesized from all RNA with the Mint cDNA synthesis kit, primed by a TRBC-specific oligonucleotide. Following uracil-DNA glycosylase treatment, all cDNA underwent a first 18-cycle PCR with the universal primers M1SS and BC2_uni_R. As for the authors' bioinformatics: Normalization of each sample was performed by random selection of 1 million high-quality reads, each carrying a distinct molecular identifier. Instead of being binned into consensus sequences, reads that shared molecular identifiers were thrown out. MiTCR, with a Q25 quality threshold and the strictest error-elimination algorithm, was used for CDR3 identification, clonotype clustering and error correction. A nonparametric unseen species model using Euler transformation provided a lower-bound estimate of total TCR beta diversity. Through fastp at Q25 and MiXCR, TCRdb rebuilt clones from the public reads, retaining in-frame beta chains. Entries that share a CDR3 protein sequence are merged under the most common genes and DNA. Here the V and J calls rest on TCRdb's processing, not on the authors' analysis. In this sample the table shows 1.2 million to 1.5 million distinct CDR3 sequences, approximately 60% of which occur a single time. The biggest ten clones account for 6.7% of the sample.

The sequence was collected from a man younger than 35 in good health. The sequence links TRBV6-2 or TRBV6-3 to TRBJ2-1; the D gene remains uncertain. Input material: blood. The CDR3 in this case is CASSYYKYSEQFF. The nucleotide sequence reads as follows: TGTGCCAGCAGTTACTATAAGTATTCTGAGCAGTTCTTC.